These 17 T cell receptor beta chains originate from one sample sequenced in a study of naive and memory T cell subsets. Both TRBC1 and TRBC2 were covered by a beta constant-region primer of two equimolar oligonucleotides. MiXCR, run by TCRdb on the UMI-ligation and nested PCR reads, gives a single entry per CDR3 protein. The sample shows 130,000 to 150,000 distinct CDR3 sequences, approximately 15% of them seen only once. Input material: naive CD4+ T cells from blood. All receptors come from a human donor in good health.

The chain combines TRBV19 with TRBJ2-1; TRBD1 might be the D (5 bases). The germline gives CDR1 LNHDA, CDR2 SQIVND (reference sequence). Deletions cut 3 bases from V and 7 bases from J, with 16 bases between. The CDR3 has 15 residues. This CDR3 reads CASSIRQGLVNEQFF. CDR3 in DNA: TGTGCCAGTAGTATCAGGCAGGGATTGGTGAATGAGCAGTTCTTC.

The rearrangement uses TRBV7-2 and TRBJ1-1, with D perhaps matching TRBD1 (5 bases). The CDR3 contains 13 residues. V was pared by 6 bases and J by 1 base, with 9 bases between. Germline CDR1 SGHTA, CDR2 FQGNSA. DNA of the CDR3: TGTGCCAGCAGGCAAACAGGGAACACTGAAGCTTTCTTT. Its translation: CASRQTGNTEAFF.

This clonotype showed up just a few times. V and J are TRBV5-1 and TRBJ2-1, with D possibly matching TRBD2 (6 bases). The germline gives CDR1 SGHRS, CDR2 YFSETQ. The CDR3 extends over 17 amino acids. Trimming took 2 bases from V and 3 from J, leaving 18 bases between them. The CDR3 DNA sequence: TGCGCCAGCAGCTTACGGCGGAGGAGGGAGGTCTACAATGAGCAGTTCTTC. This translates into CASSLRRRREVYNEQFF.

The table lists this clonotype with a few counts. V and J are TRBV12-5 and TRBJ1-5, with D unclear. V dropped 6 bases and J dropped 0 bases, with 9 bases sitting between them. Germline V gene data show CDR1 as LGHNT and CDR2 as FRNRAP. CDR3 size: 14 residues. Here the CDR3 DNA reads TGTGCTAGTGGCCGTCAGTATAGCAATCAGCCCCAGCATTTT. Translated: CASGRQYSNQPQHF.

In this sample, this clonotype turned up a few times. This chain links TRBV20-1 with TRBJ1-3; 11 positions agree with TRBD1. The junction had 13 bases not matched to a gene; V was cut back by 6 bases and J by 3 bases. This CDR3 has 17 residues. CDR1 is DFQATT and CDR2 is SNEGSKA in the germline V gene (reference sequence). The CDR3: CSATTRTGGADGNTIYF. CDR3 nucleotides: TGCAGTGCCACCACGCGGACAGGGGGCGCGGATGGAAACACCATATATTTT.

The genes are TRBV6-1 and TRBJ2-2; D uncertain. The CDR3 extends over 14 amino acids. Per germline, CDR1 MNHNS and CDR2 SASEGT. V lost 11 bases and J lost 3, with 16 bases in between. The CDR3 DNA reads TGTGCCGAAGCCCTAAGACGGGACACCGGGGAGCTGTTTTTT. Encoded protein: CAEALRRDTGELFF.

The chain joins TRBV28 to TRBJ1-1, with unresolved D. V was pared by 4 bases and J by 6 bases, with 6 bases between. The CDR3 runs to 11 residues. CDR1 is MDHEN and CDR2 is SYDVKM in the germline V gene. In DNA form, the CDR3 reads TGTGCCAGCAGTTGTGAGGCTGAAGCTTTCTTT. Protein sequence: CASSCEAEAFF. Based on the CDR3 plus reference TRBV28 and TRBJ1-1, the full variable domain is DVKVTQSSRYLVKRTGEKVFLECVQDMDHENMFWYRQDPGLGLRLIYFSYDVKMKEKGDIPEGYSVSREKKERFSLILESASTNQTSMYLCASSCEAEAFFGQGTRLTVV.

This clonotype has a handful of counts. V gene TRBV30 combines with J gene TRBJ1-3, with no clear D. The CDR3 has 12 amino acids. The V end lost 0 bases, the J end lost 4 bases, and 4 bases lay between the germline ends. CDR1 is GTSNPN, CDR2 SVGIG, per germline (reference sequence). The CDR3 loop is CAWSVAGNTIYF. Here the CDR3 DNA reads TGTGCCTGGAGTGTCGCCGGAAACACCATATATTTT.

This clonotype was counted at least ten times. The rearrangement joins TRBV18 to TRBJ1-2; a weak D match, TRBD1 (5 bases). The CDR3 is 13 residues long. V lost 5 bases and J lost 3, with 10 bases in between. Germline CDR1 and CDR2: KGHSH and LQKENI. CDR3 loop: CASSETVDYGYTF. The CDR3 region has the DNA TGTGCCAGCTCAGAGACAGTCGACTATGGCTACACCTTC.

The chain is built from TRBV11-1 and TRBJ2-7, with D unresolved. Germline V gene sequence: CDR1 SGHAT, CDR2 FQDESV (reference sequence). This CDR3 has 15 residues. V shed 3 bases and J shed 0 bases, with 12 bases lying between them. CDR3 coding DNA: TGTGCCAGCAGCTTTTCCCTGGAGAACTCCTACGAGCAGTACTTC. It codes for CASSFSLENSYEQYF.

In its sample, this clonotype was seen many times. The rearrangement joins TRBV6-6 to TRBJ1-4; 8 bases are shared with TRBD1. Germline V gene lookup returns CDR1 MNHNY and CDR2 SVGAGI (reference sequence). This CDR3 spans 15 amino acids. V shed 6 bases and J 6 bases; nucleotides not matched to a gene: 9. The CDR3 protein is CASRPPWTGYEKLFF. CDR3 sequence (DNA): TGTGCCAGCAGACCCCCTTGGACAGGGTATGAAAAACTGTTTTTT.

This clonotype has only a few counts. The chain is built from TRBV6-2 or TRBV6-3 and TRBJ2-7; maybe TRBD2 (6 bases). Germline V gene lookup returns CDR1 MNHEY and CDR2 SVGEGT. V was trimmed by 2 bases and J by 1 base, leaving 12 bases between them. This CDR3 contains 15 residues. CDR3 protein: CASSYAGPRSYEQYF. The CDR3 DNA is TGTGCCAGCAGTTACGCGGGGCCTAGATCCTACGAGCAGTACTTC.

This clonotype was seen more than once but under ten times. The rearrangement links TRBV7-2 to TRBJ2-7, with TRBD1 matching over 7 bases. Germline lookup yields CDR1 SGHTA and CDR2 FQGNSA. J lost 4 bases, V lost 0 bases, and 9 bases had no gene match. The CDR3 is 16 residues long. The DNA for the CDR3 is TGTGCCAGCAGCTTAGCGTGGGGACAGCAATTTTACGAGCAGTACTTC. Translation: CASSLAWGQQFYEQYF. The full variable domain, its missing parts supplied by reference TRBV7-2 and TRBJ2-7, is GAGVSQSPSNKVTEKGKDVELRCDPISGHTALYWYRQSLGQGLEFLIYFQGNSAPDKSGLPSDRFSAERTGGSVSTLTIQRTQQEDSAVYLCASSLAWGQQFYEQYFGPGTRLTVT.

The J gene is TRBJ2-3, the V gene TRBV18; D perhaps matches TRBD1 (5 bases). Looked up from germline, CDR1 is KGHSH and CDR2 is LQKENI. The V end was cut by 1 base, the J end by 8 bases, with 16 bases between. The CDR3 extends over 15 amino acids. In nucleotides, the CDR3 is TGTGCCAGCTCACCACTGGTGACAGCTGGGGTTACGCAGTATTTT. Protein sequence: CASSPLVTAGVTQYF.

This chain uses TRBV10-3 with TRBJ2-1; TRBD2 matches at 8 bases. The CDR3 is 13 residues long. V lost 7 bases to trimming and J lost 9 bases; unmatched junction nucleotides: 8. Per the germline V gene, CDR1 is ENHRY and CDR2 is SYGVKD. This chain's CDR3 is CAITKRENSEQFF. The CDR3 bases are TGTGCCATCACGAAGCGGGAGAATAGTGAGCAGTTCTTC.

This clonotype was seen a handful of times. The chain uses TRBV7-2 and TRBJ1-5; D is undetermined. Per the germline V gene, CDR1 is SGHTA and CDR2 is FQGNSA. This CDR3 is built from 15 residues. Trimming removed 2 bases at V and 0 bases at J, with 8 bases between. CDR3 region: CASSLTGFSNQPQHF. The CDR3 DNA reads as TGTGCCAGCAGCTTAACGGGGTTTAGCAATCAGCCCCAGCATTTT.

The rearrangement uses TRBV20-1 and TRBJ2-1; TRBD2 agrees at 8 bases. CDR1 and CDR2 from the germline V gene are DFQATT and SNEGSKA (reference sequence). The CDR3 is made up of 19 amino acids. V trimming: 1 base; J trimming: 0 bases; junction bases outside the gene matches: 14. The CDR3 here is CSARGTRLPAGASYNEQFF. In DNA form, the CDR3 reads TGCAGTGCTAGAGGTACTCGGTTACCAGCGGGAGCCTCCTACAATGAGCAGTTCTTC.